This T cell receptor beta chain derives from a study of OX40 agonist ivuxolimab in advanced cancers. In the study overall: Dose-escalation patients' cancers were hepatocellular carcinoma, melanoma, renal cell or head and neck cancer.

Regarding this clone: Its target is not known.

The study, taken as a whole, reports: CD8+ T cells averaged more expanded clones than CD4+.

Measured with immunoSEQ multiplex PCR; TCRdb has only the in-frame clones, and not every one. The table records about 97,000 clones, about 90% of them present only once. Germline trimming cut 3 bases from V and 5 bases from J; bases unmatched to any gene: 10. The length of the CDR3 is 15 residues. Germline CDR1 is SGHNT and CDR2 is YYREEE (reference sequence). Specimen: CD4+ or CD8+ T cells sorted from blood, collected in a trial of the OX40 agonist ivuxolimab. The chain couples TRBV5-4 to TRBJ1-1; 7 bases are shared with TRBD1. The TCR sequence derives from an adult with an advanced solid tumor such as melanoma, head and neck, liver or kidney cancer. CDR3 sequence (DNA): TGTGCCAGCAGCTCCGGGTACTCAGGGGGAACTGAAGCTTTCTTT. This sequence encodes CASSSGYSGGTEAFF.